This T cell receptor (beta chain) was observed in a study of technical replicates of blood from a handful of donors. V was trimmed by 3 bases and J by 0 bases, leaving 9 bases between them. The CDR3 is 15 amino acids. The germline V gene has CDR1 KGHSH and CDR2 LQKENI. Measured with immunoSEQ multiplex PCR; TCRdb has only the in-frame clones, and not every one. The table records more than 65,000 clones, around 97% of them present only once. Sequenced material: T cells isolated from PBMCs. The chain uses TRBV18 and TRBJ1-3; no definite D call. The receptor's source is a human donor in good health. CDR3 in DNA: TGTGCCAGCTCACCGGTCTCGGGCTCTGGAAACACCATATATTTT. Translation gives CASSPVSGSGNTIYF.